Here is one TCR beta chain with its context. The target of this receptor is not known. No much larger clone is present one base from it, and per-base qualities are unavailable. These reads were obtained on an Illumina NovaSeq 6000. cDNA libraries for TCRalpha and TCRbeta were prepared by 5'RACE using constant-segment primers, with sample barcodes and unique molecular identifiers added. RNA was extracted from every sample with Trizol reagent. The libraries were amplified in two PCR steps, and the second step added a second sample barcode and Illumina TruSeq adapters. The libraries were sequenced on an Illumina NovaSeq using 2 x 150 bp paired-end reads. The published analysis was carried out like this. With migec v1.2.7, reads were demultiplexed and then collapsed into UMI-guided consensus sequences. With mixcr v2.1.11, UMI consensuses were aligned to TRA and TRB V and J templates and assembled into clonotypes. Expanded or contracted clonotypes were those called significant by both edgeR and NoisET, with noise models trained on biological replicates. For edgeR calls, a false discovery rate-adjusted p below 0.01 and a log2 fold-change threshold of 1 were applied. As an exploratory analysis of dynamics, max-normalized trajectories of the 1000 most abundant clonotypes were examined by PCA with hierarchical clustering. Separately sequenced CD4+ and CD8+ repertoires were used to assign the CD4 or CD8 phenotype of responding clones. TCRdb trimmed public reads at Q25 via fastp, called clones via MiXCR and kept in-frame beta chains. Entries are consolidated by CDR3 protein sequence, retaining the most common genes and DNA. These V and J calls derive from TCRdb rather than the authors' analysis. In all, the sample holds roughly 200,000 distinct CDR3 sequences, and 20% to 25% of those were seen once. The ten largest clones represent under 30% of the sample.

The entry originates in a study of T-cell memory formation after mild COVID-19 (dated by TCRdb to about 2021). About the full investigation: TCR sequence clusters from the two donors were found to be largely donor specific. In a couple of donors, T-cell clones that expanded and contracted after mild COVID-19 were tracked by sequencing TCRalpha and TCRbeta repertoires over time. The cohort was made up of two young adult volunteers, one female and one male, who were previously healthy.

General findings and caveats noted by the study authors: Only a couple of mild cases were covered by the study, and larger cohorts that include severe cases with pre-infection samples were considered necessary. From day 15 to 85, contracting clones showed balanced CD4/CD8 phenotypes, whereas a second wave of clones that expanded from day 15 to 37 leaned towards CD4+. Some responding clones were detected in pre-infection memory, suggesting pre-existing cross-reactive memory T cells joined the SARS-CoV-2 response. SARS-CoV-2 specificity of the second-wave clones peaking on day 37 was not confirmed. Contracting CD4+ clones appeared mostly in the CM and EM memory subsets, whereas CD8+ clones were enriched in EMRA.

Ficoll-Paque density gradient centrifugation was used to isolate PBMCs. According to the germline V gene, CDR1 reads SGHTA and CDR2 reads FQGNSA. V is cut back by 2 bases and J by 8 bases, with 1 base in the junction unmatched. The CDR3 numbers 13 residues from cysteine through phenylalanine. Only CDR3 DNA is held: 39 bases, read in frame from base 1. The sequence links TRBV7-2 to TRBJ1-4; a stretch of 8 junction bases matches TRBD1. Sequencing used PBMCs or a T cell subset sorted from them (not recorded which). This sequence originates from an adult woman who had mild COVID-19 (a few samples of this study predate the infection). The sample titles of this study are shuffled in the database, so cell type and time point are left out; the donor was told from shared clones. The DNA is TGTGCCAGCAGCTTAAACAGGGGGGAAAAACTGTTTTTT. The translation is CASSLNRGEKLFF. Where the CDR3 stops, the reference TRBV7-2 and TRBJ1-4 genes take over; the full variable domain is GAGVSQSPSNKVTEKGKDVELRCDPISGHTALYWYRQSLGQGLEFLIYFQGNSAPDKSGLPSDRFSAERTGGSVSTLTIQRTQQEDSAVYLCASSLNRGEKLFFGSGTQLSVL.